The TCR beta chain described here comes from a study of Graves' ophthalmopathy and Graves' hyperthyroidism. Broader study findings: Classification of ophthalmopathy versus stable hyperthyroidism by a 13-signature model yielded just under 90% sensitivity and about 83% specificity.

The sequenced template was RNA, covering the TCR beta CDR3 region. RT-PCR was first run with HTBI primers, then multiplex PCR in a second round. TCRdb processed the multiplex PCR reads anew with MiXCR; each CDR3 protein has one entry. The top ten hold roughly 2.3% of the sample, which has more than 300,000 distinct CDR3 sequences, approximately 18% seen once. Trimming took 3 bases from V and 8 from J, leaving 7 bases between them. The germline CDR1 and CDR2 sequences are KGHDR and SFDVKD. This CDR3 is 12 amino acids long. As concerns this clonotype: Its cognate antigen is unknown.

Absence of ophthalmopathy within 18 months of follow-up defined stable hyperthyroidism. None of the included patients had other autoimmune diseases, uncontrolled infections, pregnancy or lactation, as these led to exclusion. Orbital computed tomography, together with clinical symptoms, serum thyroxine, TRAb and thyroid ultrasound, was used for diagnosis. Sequencing input: peripheral blood. The clonotype originates from an adult woman with stable Graves' hyperthyroidism. The J gene is TRBJ1-3, the V gene TRBV24-1, with D uncertain. The CDR3 loop is CATSDNMDTIYF. CDR3 sequence (DNA): TGTGCCACCAGTGATAACATGGACACCATATATTTT.